A single sample is the source of the 20 T cell receptor beta chains below, sequenced in a study of blood T cell repertoires in COVID-19. TCRdb's copy holds only in-frame clones and misses some; the assay was immunoSEQ multiplex PCR. This table has 99,000 or so clones, approximately 86% appearing once. The source material was peripheral blood. These receptors all come from a woman aged 60-70 years in a cohort sampled during active or convalescent COVID-19.

The CDR3 here is CASDTVSGNTIYF. The CDR3 nucleotides read TGTGCCAGTGATACAGTCTCTGGAAACACCATATATTTT. V is TRBV19 and J is TRBJ1-3; D gene unclear. This CDR3 spans 13 amino acids. Trimming removed 8 bases from V and 0 bases from J, with 8 bases in between. The germline V gene encodes CDR1 LNHDA and CDR2 SQIVND (reference sequence).

The genes are TRBV9 and TRBJ2-6, with no clear D. Deletions cut 3 bases from V and 0 bases from J, with 10 bases between. CDR1 and CDR2 (germline): SGDLS, YYNGEE. The CDR3 totals 16 residues. The CDR3 region is CASSGQFSSGANVLTF. CDR3 bases: TGTGCCAGCAGCGGGCAATTCTCCTCTGGGGCCAACGTCCTGACTTTC.

This chain joins TRBV7-2 and TRBJ1-5; TRBD1 might be the D (5 bases). CDR3 length: 17 residues. Germline loops: CDR1 SGHTA, CDR2 FQGNSA. V shed 5 bases and J shed 3 bases, with 20 bases lying between them. The CDR3 reads CASSPGPGVRNNQPQHF. The CDR3 coding sequence is TGTGCCAGCAGCCCCGGTCCGGGGGTAAGAAACAATCAGCCCCAGCATTTT.

This rearrangement joins TRBV6-5 to TRBJ1-5, with a possible D match to TRBD1 (6 bases). Germline CDR1 is MNHEY and CDR2 is SVGAGI. This CDR3 is built from 13 residues. With 7 bases removed from V and 4 bases from J, the gap between germline ends came to 11 bases. CDR3: CASTTGINQPQHF. CDR3 nucleotides: TGTGCCAGCACCACAGGGATTAATCAGCCCCAGCATTTT.

The rearrangement uses TRBV6-6 and TRBJ1-5; tentatively, D is TRBD1 (5 bases). The CDR3 sequence is 16 residues long. Trimming took off 0 bases at V and 0 bases at J, with 9 bases between the two ends. CDR1 is MNHNY and CDR2 is SVGAGI in the germline V gene (reference sequence). CDR3 nucleotides: TGTGCCAGCAGTTACTCGGGGCAGAATAGCAATCAGCCCCAGCATTTT. It specifies CASSYSGQNSNQPQHF.

The chain employs TRBV15 and TRBJ1-5, with 10 nucleotides matching TRBD1. CDR3 length equals 16 residues. The germline gives CDR1 LNHNV, CDR2 YYDKDF (reference sequence). V dropped 2 bases and J dropped 3; count of bases not matched to a gene: 4. The CDR3 region has the DNA TGTGCCACCAGCAGACGGACAGGGGGAGACAATCAGCCCCAGCATTTT. It codes for CATSRRTGGDNQPQHF.

This chain links TRBV28 with TRBJ2-1; D gene unclear. This CDR3 is 16 amino acids long. Trimming stripped 6 bases from V and 2 bases from J, with 17 bases between. Germline V gives CDR1 MDHEN, CDR2 SYDVKM. CDR3 residues: CASSSARWSPYNEQFF. CDR3 nucleotide sequence: TGTGCCAGCAGCTCCGCCAGGTGGTCCCCCTACAATGAGCAGTTCTTC.

This sequence joins TRBV19 and TRBJ2-5, with a weak D call TRBD1 (6 bases). Looked up from germline, CDR1 is LNHDA and CDR2 is SQIVND (reference sequence). The CDR3 loop spans 14 amino acids. Trimming pared 9 bases from V and 1 base from J, leaving 15 bases between. This CDR3 reads CASSNRVGQETQYF. In DNA form, the CDR3 reads TGTGCCAGCTCGAACAGGGTTGGCCAAGAGACCCAGTACTTC.

The genes are TRBV19 and TRBJ2-3; 7 bases are shared with TRBD1. Germline V gene sequence: CDR1 LNHDA, CDR2 SQIVND (reference sequence). Losses at the gene ends were 7 bases for V and 4 bases for J; bases not matched to a gene: 11. This CDR3 region has 15 residues. CDR3 DNA sequence: TGTGCCAGTAAACAGACAGGGCTCTTGGCAGATACGCAGTATTTT. As protein: CASKQTGLLADTQYF. Full variable domain (rest looked up from reference TRBV19 and TRBJ2-3): DGGITQSPKYLFRKEGQNVTLSCEQNLNHDAMYWYRQDPGQGLRLIYYSQIVNDFQKGDIAEGYSVSREKKESFPLTVTSAQKNPTAFYLCASKQTGLLADTQYFGPGTRLTVL.

The chain has TRBV5-1 and TRBJ2-2; unclear D gene. This CDR3 contains 12 residues. V shed 4 bases and J shed 5 bases, with 6 bases lying between them. CDR1 is SGHRS and CDR2 is YFSETQ in the germline V gene. The CDR3 DNA reads as TGCGCCAGCAGCCACTCGACCGGGGAGCTGTTTTTT. Its protein product is CASSHSTGELFF.

The chain employs TRBV28 and TRBJ2-7, with 9 nucleotides matching TRBD1. V was pared by 10 bases and J by 3 bases, with 7 bases of the junction left unmatched. The CDR3 has 13 residues. Per the germline V gene, CDR1 is MDHEN and CDR2 is SYDVKM. In DNA, the CDR3 is TGTGCCACCAGGGGGACAGGGATCTACGAGCAGTACTTC. As protein: CATRGTGIYEQYF.

This rearrangement joins TRBV13 to TRBJ2-7; D is possibly TRBD1 (6 bases). Germline CDR1 reads PRHDT; CDR2 reads FYEKMQ (reference sequence). The CDR3 is made up of 14 amino acids. V dropped 3 bases and J dropped 1 base, with 10 bases sitting between them. The CDR3 bases are TGTGCCAGCAGCTTTTTGACAGGATCCTACGAGCAGTACTTC. This gives the protein CASSFLTGSYEQYF.

The rearrangement joins TRBV5-1 to TRBJ1-5; D is unresolved. Germline values: CDR1 SGHRS, CDR2 YFSETQ. Trimming removed 0 bases from V and 3 bases from J, with 10 bases in between. This CDR3 region has 15 residues. CDR3 sequence (DNA): TGCGCCAGCAGCTTGGACTCAGGTTCCAATCAGCCCCAGCATTTT. Translating gives CASSLDSGSNQPQHF.

The chain combines TRBV18 with TRBJ2-7; D is unclear. Trimming pared 2 bases from V and 0 bases from J, leaving 11 bases between. CDR1 is KGHSH and CDR2 is LQKENI in the germline V gene. There are 15 residues in the CDR3. CDR3 sequence reads: CASSPGMTRSYEQYF. In DNA form, the CDR3 reads TGTGCCAGCTCACCAGGTATGACACGCTCCTACGAGCAGTACTTC.

This clone was recorded only once. The rearrangement links TRBV6-5 to TRBJ1-2; 10 positions match TRBD1. The CDR3 covers 15 residues. CDR1 MNHEY and CDR2 SVGAGI come from the germline V gene. V dropped 2 bases and J dropped 4; count of bases not matched to a gene: 4. The CDR3 here is CASSYTRTGGYGYTF. The CDR3 nucleotides are TGTGCCAGCAGTTACACCCGGACAGGGGGCTATGGCTACACCTTC.

V is TRBV9 and J is TRBJ2-3; D is unclear. Germline values: CDR1 SGDLS, CDR2 YYNGEE. CDR3 size: 14 residues. Trimming cost V 0 bases and J 2 bases, with 7 bases left between them. The CDR3 loop reads CASSVVGHTDTQYF. DNA of the CDR3: TGTGCCAGCAGCGTAGTTGGGCACACAGATACGCAGTATTTT.

The V call is TRBV19, the J call TRBJ2-1; TRBD2 agrees at 8 bases. The CDR3 totals 16 residues. V was clipped by 1 base and J by 4 bases; unmatched bases: 6. Germline CDR1 is LNHDA and CDR2 is SQIVND (reference sequence). CDR3 DNA: TGTGCCAGTAGTATAGGGGCGGGACTAGGATACAATGAGCAGTTCTTC. Translation gives CASSIGAGLGYNEQFF.

The J gene is TRBJ2-3, the V gene TRBV7-3, with D maybe TRBD1 (5 bases). Trimming cost V 3 bases and J 5 bases, with 12 bases left between them. The CDR3 sequence is 14 residues long. Germline CDR1 is SGHTA and CDR2 is FQGTGA. The CDR3 DNA reads as TGTGCCAGCAGCTTCCAGGGTCCCGGAGATACGCAGTATTTT. Translating it yields CASSFQGPGDTQYF.

The chain has TRBV7-3 and TRBJ2-2, with 11 bases fitting TRBD2. This CDR3 spans 18 amino acids. The V and J ends lost 5 bases and 0 bases, in that order; junction bases with no gene match: 8. Germline CDR1 reads SGHTA; CDR2 reads FQGTGA. CDR3 in amino acids: CASSQTASGGSNTGELFF. For the CDR3, the DNA is TGTGCCAGCAGCCAAACGGCTAGCGGGGGGTCGAACACCGGGGAGCTGTTTTTT.

V gene TRBV19 combines with J gene TRBJ1-1; maybe TRBD1 (6 bases). Germline CDR1 is LNHDA and CDR2 is SQIVND (reference sequence). The ends were cut back, 5 bases at V and 3 bases at J, with 13 bases in the middle. This CDR3 is built from 14 residues. The CDR3 coding sequence is TGTGCCAGTAGTGTACAGGGTACGTACACTGAAGCTTTCTTT. Its protein product is CASSVQGTYTEAFF.